This T cell receptor beta chain was captured by sequencing in a study of graft-versus-host responses after intestinal transplantation. For the study at large: The whole recipient group had anti-thymocyte globulin induction followed by tacrolimus and steroids for two to four years.

Sequencing was performed with immunoSEQ multiplex PCR; in TCRdb, only in-frame clones are kept and a portion is missing. This table has about 18,000 clones, 38% appearing once. Study results and caveats: After transplant, early declines in HvG clones were associated with peak levels of circulating GvH clones.

This clone was seen more than once but under ten times. V was pared by 0 bases and J by 5 bases, with 4 bases between. Per the germline V gene, CDR1 is SEHNR and CDR2 is FQNEAQ (reference sequence). The CDR3 runs 12 residues. The input for sequencing was alloreactive CD4+ T cells from a mixed lymphocyte reaction culture, taken before intestinal transplant. Subset: CFSE-low proliferating T cells sorted from roughly six-day pre-transplant mixed lymphocyte reaction (GvH or HvG direction). This chain uses TRBV7-9 with TRBJ1-2; D is ambiguous. This receptor was identified in a human patient who received an intestinal transplant. The CDR3 nucleotides read TGTGCCAGCAGCTTAGCAGGGTATGGCTACACCTTC. This translates into CASSLAGYGYTF.